Below, 32 T cell receptor beta chains from the same sample are listed, as sequenced in a study of human T cells and chemical hapten exposure. One entry per CDR3 protein results from TCRdb running MiXCR on the RACE reads. Found here are 40,000 to 50,000 distinct CDR3 sequences, 4% of them singletons; the top ten hold 20% to 30%. The time point is: patch test 1, 2 weeks after DPC sensitization. Noted treatment: therapeutic diphenylcyclopropenone sensitization with weekly scalp DPC. Whole blood, unfractionated, served as the material for total RNA extraction. The sequences come from whole blood, collected in connection with sensitization to the hapten diphenylcyclopropenone (DPC). These receptors all come from a man in his fifties with alopecia areata. Some clones in this sample may be carry-over from other donors' samples.

This clonotype came up many times. CDR3 loop: CASSQDGSASSADTQYF. CDR3 DNA: TGTGCCAGCAGCCAAGATGGATCGGCGAGTTCTGCTGATACGCAGTATTTT. This rearrangement joins TRBV3-1 to TRBJ2-3, with D uncertain. From germline, CDR1 is LGHDT and CDR2 YNNKEL (reference sequence). The V end lost 0 bases, the J end lost 6 bases, and 19 bases lay between the germline ends. This CDR3 comprises 17 residues.

In this sample, this clonotype turned up many times. The rearrangement uses TRBV29-1 and TRBJ2-1; TRBD1 aligns across 8 bases. The junction had 9 bases not matched to a gene; V was cut back by 6 bases and J by 5 bases. The CDR3 spans 14 residues. From germline, CDR1 is SQVTM and CDR2 ANQGSEA. The CDR3 spells CSVGGQDQDNEQFF. In DNA form, the CDR3 reads TGCAGCGTGGGGGGACAGGACCAAGACAATGAGCAGTTCTTC.

This clonotype was seen a handful of times. The V and J genes are TRBV7-3 and TRBJ1-6; 11 bases map to TRBD1. CDR1 is SGHTA and CDR2 is FQGTGA in the germline V gene. Trimming took 0 bases from V and 7 from J; bases not matched to a gene: 5. This CDR3 contains 17 residues. The CDR3 loop reads CASSLTGQGATNSPLHF. As DNA, the CDR3 is TGTGCCAGCAGCTTAACCGGACAGGGGGCGACGAATTCACCCCTCCACTTT.

As concerns this clonotype: One base away lies a much larger clone, so this may be a sequencing read error. The gene calls are TRBV2 and TRBJ2-2, with D perhaps matching TRBD2 (5 bases). Germline V gene lookup returns CDR1 SNHLY and CDR2 FYNNEI. The CDR3 totals 15 residues. CDR3 sequence reads: CASIERTRNTGELFF. As DNA, the CDR3 is TGTGCCAGCATTGAAAGGACTCGGAACACCGGGGAGCTGTTTTTT.

This clonotype showed up many times. The chain uses TRBV28 and TRBJ2-1, with a tentative D call TRBD2 (6 bases). V was clipped by 6 bases and J by 9 bases, with 15 bases between them. The CDR3 is 13 amino acids. Germline CDR1 is MDHEN and CDR2 is SYDVKM. Here the CDR3 DNA reads TGTGCCAGCAGCTCACCGGGACTTGTTGAGCAGTTCTTC. This sequence encodes CASSSPGLVEQFF.

This clonotype has ten or more counts. This rearrangement joins TRBV7-2 to TRBJ2-4; no clear D. From germline, CDR1 is SGHTA and CDR2 FQGNSA. Trimming stripped 1 base from V and 1 base from J, with 8 bases between. The CDR3 is 15 residues long. Here the CDR3 DNA reads TGTGCCAGCAGCTTAGGGGTGGGGGCCAAAAACATTCAGTACTTC. Its protein product is CASSLGVGAKNIQYF.

This clonotype was observed a handful of times. V and J are TRBV28 and TRBJ1-3; D not certain. The germline V gene has CDR1 MDHEN and CDR2 SYDVKM. Trimming took 5 bases from V and 0 from J, leaving 2 bases between them. The CDR3 is made up of 12 amino acids. The CDR3 protein is CASSNSGNTIYF. CDR3 bases: TGTGCCAGCAGTAACTCTGGAAACACCATATATTTT. The whole variable domain, filled in from reference TRBV28 and TRBJ1-3, reads DVKVTQSSRYLVKRTGEKVFLECVQDMDHENMFWYRQDPGLGLRLIYFSYDVKMKEKGDIPEGYSVSREKKERFSLILESASTNQTSMYLCASSNSGNTIYFGEGSWLTVV.

This clonotype was recorded at least ten times. The chain links TRBV27 to TRBJ2-7, with D maybe TRBD2 (5 bases). Germline V CDR1 and CDR2: MNHEY, SMNVEV (reference sequence). The CDR3 consists of 16 residues. V was shortened by 2 bases and J by 1 base, with 15 bases between the two germline ends. CDR3 nucleotide sequence: TGTGCCAGCAGTTTAGGGAGCAGCTTGAGATCCTACGAGCAGTACTTC. This codes for CASSLGSSLRSYEQYF.

Ten or more counts support this clonotype. The chain combines TRBV29-1 with TRBJ2-7; 7 positions match TRBD2. Germline CDR1 and CDR2: SQVTM and ANQGSEA. The CDR3 is made up of 12 amino acids. The junction had 9 bases not matched to a gene; V was cut back by 4 bases and J by 9 bases. The CDR3 DNA sequence: TGCAGCGTTGTAAGGGCGGGAGAGGGGCAGTACTTC. As protein: CSVVRAGEGQYF.

This clonotype showed up just a few times. The chain is built from TRBV7-2 and TRBJ1-1; 7 nucleotides line up with TRBD1. J was trimmed by 8 bases and V by 0 bases; bases with no gene match: 3. This CDR3 has 13 amino acids. Germline lookup yields CDR1 SGHTA and CDR2 FQGNSA. The chain's CDR3 is CASSLAGQQEAFF. CDR3 nucleotides: TGTGCCAGCAGCTTAGCGGGACAGCAAGAAGCTTTCTTT.

There are a few counts of this clonotype. This chain connects TRBV5-4 to TRBJ1-1, with D perhaps TRBD1 (6 bases). The CDR3 is made up of 15 amino acids. Per the germline V gene, CDR1 is SGHNT and CDR2 is YYREEE (reference sequence). V gave up 0 bases and J gave up 1 base, with 10 bases separating them. CDR3 sequence: CASSLDGTTNTEAFF. In DNA form, the CDR3 reads TGTGCCAGCAGCTTGGATGGGACAACGAACACTGAAGCTTTCTTT.

This clonotype was recorded many times. The chain carries TRBV7-2 and TRBJ2-1; 8 positions agree with TRBD2. The germline V gene encodes CDR1 SGHTA and CDR2 FQGNSA. Trimming cost V 5 bases and J 2 bases; bases outside gene matches: 8. The CDR3 loop spans 16 amino acids. The DNA for the CDR3 is TGTGCCAGCAGCCTTTTAGCGGGAAACGCCTACAATGAGCAGTTCTTC. Translation gives CASSLLAGNAYNEQFF.

This clonotype has a handful of counts. V is TRBV28 and J is TRBJ1-1, with TRBD1 identical over 9 bases. Germline V lookup: CDR1 MDHEN, CDR2 SYDVKM. V dropped 7 bases and J dropped 5; count of bases not matched to a gene: 14. CDR3 length: 16 residues. The chain's CDR3 is CASMSQPGQGGTEAFF. The CDR3 DNA follows: TGTGCCAGCATGTCCCAACCGGGACAGGGAGGAACTGAAGCTTTCTTT.

The table lists this clonotype with many counts. V and J are TRBV6-1 and TRBJ2-3; D unresolved. This CDR3 is built from 12 residues. The V and J ends lost 3 bases and 8 bases respectively, with 9 bases between them. Germline CDR1 is MNHNS and CDR2 is SASEGT. CDR3 nucleotides: TGTGCCAGCAGTGAGCGGATCGCTACGCAGTATTTT. This encodes CASSERIATQYF.

At least ten counts were recorded for this clonotype. The V call is TRBV4-1, the J call TRBJ2-1; D is unclear. Germline lookup yields CDR1 MGHRA and CDR2 YSYEKL. With 0 bases removed from V and 9 bases from J, the gap between germline ends came to 18 bases. There are 16 residues in the CDR3. CDR3 sequence (DNA): TGCGCCAGCAGCCAAGATACCAGTAACCTCATGGGTGAGCAGTTCTTC. Amino acids: CASSQDTSNLMGEQFF.

The J gene is TRBJ1-2, the V gene TRBV16; 8 bases align to TRBD1. Germline loops: CDR1 KGHSY, CDR2 FQNENV. The length of the CDR3 is 13 residues. The junction had 1 base not matched to a gene; V was cut back by 4 bases and J by 3 bases. In DNA, the CDR3 is TGTGCCAGCAGCCCGGGACAGGACTATGGCTACACCTTC. Translating it yields CASSPGQDYGYTF.

This clonotype was seen at least ten times. The gene calls are TRBV6-2 or TRBV6-3 and TRBJ1-1; 8 bases line up with TRBD1. CDR1 is MNHEY, CDR2 SVGEGT, per germline. V lost 4 bases to trimming and J lost 7 bases; unmatched junction nucleotides: 2. The CDR3 is made up of 12 amino acids. CDR3 region: CASSWGTGEAFF. The CDR3 DNA is TGTGCCAGCAGTTGGGGGACAGGTGAAGCTTTCTTT.

This clonotype showed up many times. The chain uses TRBV7-2 and TRBJ2-2; D is undetermined. In germline, CDR1 is SGHTA, CDR2 FQGNSA. Trimming left V 4 bases short and J 1 base short, with 13 bases between. CDR3 length equals 16 residues. The CDR3 sequence is CASSYRATQNTGELFF. CDR3 DNA sequence: TGTGCCAGCAGCTATAGGGCTACCCAGAACACCGGGGAGCTGTTTTTT.

This clonotype was detected ten times or more. The V and J genes are TRBV29-1 and TRBJ2-1; 9 nucleotides agree with TRBD1. The CDR3 runs 12 residues. With V trimmed by 6 bases and J by 7 bases, 4 bases remained unmatched. Germline CDR1 reads SQVTM; CDR2 reads ANQGSEA. The DNA of the CDR3 is TGCAGCGTAGAACAGGGGGCGAATGAGCAGTTCTTC. The encoded protein is CSVEQGANEQFF.

This clonotype was detected ten times or more. The chain carries TRBV7-8 and TRBJ2-1; 10 nucleotides align to TRBD2. Germline V gene lookup returns CDR1 SGHVS and CDR2 FQNEAQ. V lost 0 bases to trimming and J lost 3 bases; unmatched junction nucleotides: 8. This CDR3 has 18 amino acids. Here the CDR3 DNA reads TGTGCCAGCAGCTTAGCGGGGACCGGGACTAGCGTCTACAATGAGCAGTTCTTC. It encodes CASSLAGTGTSVYNEQFF.

The table lists this clonotype with many counts. CDR3 region: CASSPPVGRRNNEQFF. The DNA of the CDR3 is TGTGCCAGCAGCCCCCCCGTGGGGAGGAGAAACAATGAGCAGTTCTTC. V gene TRBV14 combines with J gene TRBJ2-1, with D maybe TRBD2 (6 bases). Per the germline V gene, CDR1 is SGHDN and CDR2 is FVKESK. Trimming removed 4 bases at V and 5 bases at J, with 18 bases between. The CDR3 has 16 residues.

This clonotype was seen many times. The V call is TRBV28, the J call TRBJ1-5, with D perhaps TRBD1 (6 bases). Germline assignment: CDR1 MDHEN and CDR2 SYDVKM. This CDR3 comprises 14 residues. Trimming removed 6 bases from V and 9 bases from J, with 18 bases in between. CDR3 in DNA: TGTGCCAGCAGCAGCCGGGACACGGCATCGCCCCAGCATTTT. Translated: CASSSRDTASPQHF.

This clonotype showed up just a few times. The genes are TRBV20-1 and TRBJ1-2, with 8 bases lining up with TRBD1. Germline V gene lookup returns CDR1 DFQATT and CDR2 SNEGSKA (reference sequence). The CDR3 contains 13 residues. V shed 6 bases and J 4 bases; nucleotides not matched to a gene: 7. The CDR3 region is CSAWTGYGYGYTF. The CDR3 DNA is TGCAGTGCATGGACAGGGTACGGCTATGGCTACACCTTC.

The table lists this clonotype with many counts. The gene calls are TRBV28 and TRBJ1-6; D is possibly TRBD1 (6 bases). The germline V gene has CDR1 MDHEN and CDR2 SYDVKM. The CDR3 runs to 13 residues. Deletions cut 7 bases from V and 10 bases from J, with 14 bases between. CDR3 coding DNA: TGTGCCAGCACCCCGGGGGGCCACTCACCCCTCCACTTT. Translated: CASTPGGHSPLHF.

This clonotype was seen repeatedly, ten times or more. This rearrangement joins TRBV30 to TRBJ1-5; D not certain. The ends were cut back, 0 bases at V and 0 bases at J, with 9 bases in the middle. The CDR3 has 15 amino acids. Per germline, CDR1 GTSNPN and CDR2 SVGIG (reference sequence). The DNA for the CDR3 is TGTGCCTGGAGTGTAGGCCGACTTAGCAATCAGCCCCAGCATTTT. Amino acids: CAWSVGRLSNQPQHF.

The chain has TRBV20-1 and TRBJ2-1, with 9 nucleotides matching TRBD2. The V segment lost 0 bases and the J segment 10 bases; nucleotides outside the gene matches: 7. CDR3 length equals 14 residues. Per the germline V gene, CDR1 is DFQATT and CDR2 is SNEGSKA (reference sequence). CDR3 amino acids: CSAREHVLAGEQFF. CDR3 nucleotide sequence: TGCAGTGCTAGAGAACACGTTCTAGCGGGGGAGCAGTTCTTC.

This clonotype was detected ten times or more. V gene TRBV12-3 or TRBV12-4 combines with J gene TRBJ1-5, with a weak D call TRBD1 (5 bases). CDR3 length: 12 residues. Trimming pared 7 bases from V and 8 bases from J, leaving 12 bases between. In DNA, the CDR3 is TGTGCCAGCACCCGGGGGGAAGAGCCCCAGCATTTT. This gives the protein CASTRGEEPQHF.

In its sample, this clonotype was seen many times. The rearrangement links TRBV29-1 to TRBJ1-2; D perhaps matches TRBD1 (6 bases). CDR1 SQVTM and CDR2 ANQGSEA come from the germline V gene. V was trimmed by 6 bases and J by 2 bases, leaving 19 bases between them. This CDR3 is 15 amino acids long. CDR3 nucleotide sequence: TGCAGCGTCCACACCTATTCGACAGGAAACTATGGCTACACCTTC. The encoded protein is CSVHTYSTGNYGYTF. Full variable domain (remainder filled in from reference TRBV29-1 and TRBJ1-2): SAVISQKPSRDICQRGTSLTIQCQVDSQVTMMFWYRQQPGQSLTLIATANQGSEATYESGFVIDKFPISRPNLTFSTLTVSNMSPEDSSIYLCSVHTYSTGNYGYTFGSGTRLTVV.

This clonotype was counted a few times. The V gene is TRBV5-5, the J gene TRBJ2-1; 7 bases are a match to TRBD1. Trimming cost V 4 bases and J 6 bases; bases outside gene matches: 4. Germline V lookup: CDR1 SGHKS, CDR2 YYEKEE (reference sequence). CDR3 length equals 13 residues. The CDR3 DNA sequence: TGTGCCAGCAGCCAGGGGACAGCCAATGAGCAGTTCTTC. This sequence encodes CASSQGTANEQFF.

This clonotype has at least ten counts. The chain recombines TRBV5-1 with TRBJ2-2; D is perhaps TRBD2 (6 bases). The V gene lost 4 bases and the J gene lost 4 bases, with 11 bases spanning the gap. The CDR3 covers 14 residues. CDR1 is SGHRS, CDR2 YFSETQ, per germline. CDR3 nucleotides: TGCGCCAGCAGCGCCGGGACTTTCACCGGGGAGCTGTTTTTT. The encoded protein is CASSAGTFTGELFF.

This clonotype was counted at least ten times. This chain connects TRBV28 to TRBJ1-6; no reliable D call. Trimming removed 5 bases from V and 5 bases from J, with 10 bases in between. The germline gives CDR1 MDHEN, CDR2 SYDVKM. The CDR3 runs 14 residues. CDR3 residues: CASSPRRNNSPLHF. The CDR3 DNA follows: TGTGCCAGCAGTCCCCGACGGAATAATTCACCCCTCCACTTT.

This clonotype was counted only a few times. The V gene is TRBV12-3 or TRBV12-4, the J gene TRBJ2-7; 9 bases map to TRBD2. V shed 5 bases and J 4 bases; nucleotides not matched to a gene: 3. This CDR3 is built from 13 residues. The CDR3 sequence is CASSQSGRYEQYF. Here the CDR3 DNA reads TGTGCCAGCAGTCAAAGCGGGAGGTACGAGCAGTACTTC.